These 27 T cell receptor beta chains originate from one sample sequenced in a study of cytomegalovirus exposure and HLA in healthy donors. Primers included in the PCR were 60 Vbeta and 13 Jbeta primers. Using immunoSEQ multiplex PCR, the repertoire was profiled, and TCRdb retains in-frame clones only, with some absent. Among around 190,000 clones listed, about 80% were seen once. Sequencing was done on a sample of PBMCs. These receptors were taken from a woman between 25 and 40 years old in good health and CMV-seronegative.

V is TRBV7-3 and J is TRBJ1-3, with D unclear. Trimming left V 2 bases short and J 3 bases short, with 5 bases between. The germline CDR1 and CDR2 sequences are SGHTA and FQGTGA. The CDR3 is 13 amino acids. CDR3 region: CASSLGGGNTIYF. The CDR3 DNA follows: TGTGCCAGCAGCTTAGGCGGTGGAAACACCATATATTTT. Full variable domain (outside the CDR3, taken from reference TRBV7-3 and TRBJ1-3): GAGVSQTPSNKVTEKGKYVELRCDPISGHTALYWYRQSLGQGPEFLIYFQGTGAADDSGLPNDRFFAVRPEGSVSTLKIQRTERGDSAVYLCASSLGGGNTIYFGEGSWLTVV.

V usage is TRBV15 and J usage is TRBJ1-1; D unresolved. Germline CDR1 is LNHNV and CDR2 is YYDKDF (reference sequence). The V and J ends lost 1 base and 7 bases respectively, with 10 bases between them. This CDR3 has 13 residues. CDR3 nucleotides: TGTGCCACCAGCAGAGTCCCAAAGAGTGAAGCTTTCTTT. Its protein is CATSRVPKSEAFF. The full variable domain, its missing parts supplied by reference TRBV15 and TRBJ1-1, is DAMVIQNPRYQVTQFGKPVTLSCSQTLNHNVMYWYQQKSSQAPKLLFHYYDKDFNNEADTPDNFQSRRPNTSFCFLDIRSPGLGDTAMYLCATSRVPKSEAFFGQGTRLTVV.

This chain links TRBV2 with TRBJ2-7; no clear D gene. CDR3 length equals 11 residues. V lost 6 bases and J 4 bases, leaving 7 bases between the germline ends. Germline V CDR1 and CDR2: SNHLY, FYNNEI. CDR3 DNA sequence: TGTGCCAGCAGCCCCAGGTACGAGCAGTACTTC. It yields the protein CASSPRYEQYF.

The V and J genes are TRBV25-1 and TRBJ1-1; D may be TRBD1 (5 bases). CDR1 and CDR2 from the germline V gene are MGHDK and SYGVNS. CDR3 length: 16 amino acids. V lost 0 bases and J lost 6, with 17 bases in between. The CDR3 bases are TGTGCCAGCAGTGAATACCTCCCAGGGCGAGGCGCTGAAGCTTTCTTT. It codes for CASSEYLPGRGAEAFF.

Here the CDR3 DNA reads TGTGCCAGCAGCTTAGTGACTAGCGGGGGACCGCATGAGCAGTTCTTC. Encoded protein: CASSLVTSGGPHEQFF. The chain combines TRBV7-9 with TRBJ2-1, with TRBD2 matching over 12 bases. V gave up 1 base and J gave up 8 bases; unmatched junction bases: 6. CDR1 SEHNR and CDR2 FQNEAQ come from the germline V gene (reference sequence). CDR3 size: 16 residues.

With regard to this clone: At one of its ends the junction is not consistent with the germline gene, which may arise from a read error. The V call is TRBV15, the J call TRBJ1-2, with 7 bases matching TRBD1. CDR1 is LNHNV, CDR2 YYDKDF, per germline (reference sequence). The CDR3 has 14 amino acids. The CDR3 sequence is CATSRDYTGDGYPF. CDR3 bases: TGTGCCACCAGCAGAGATTATACAGGGGATGGCTACCCCTTC.

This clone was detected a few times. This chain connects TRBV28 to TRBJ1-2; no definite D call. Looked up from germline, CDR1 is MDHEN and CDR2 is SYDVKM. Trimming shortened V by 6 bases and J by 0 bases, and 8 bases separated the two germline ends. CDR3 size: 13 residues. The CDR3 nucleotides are TGTGCCAGCAGGAGCGGGTCTAACTATGGCTACACCTTC. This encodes CASRSGSNYGYTF.

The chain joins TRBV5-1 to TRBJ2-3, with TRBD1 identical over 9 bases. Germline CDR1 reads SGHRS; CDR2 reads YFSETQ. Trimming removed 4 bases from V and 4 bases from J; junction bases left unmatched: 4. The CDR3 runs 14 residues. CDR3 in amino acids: CASSQGTGPDTQYF. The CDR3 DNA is TGCGCCAGCAGCCAAGGGACAGGGCCAGATACGCAGTATTTT.

The CDR3 region is CASRLTGWETQYF. The DNA of the CDR3 is TGTGCCAGCAGGTTAACAGGGTGGGAGACCCAGTACTTC. J is TRBJ2-5 and V is TRBV28; D might be TRBD1 (6 bases). Germline V lookup: CDR1 MDHEN, CDR2 SYDVKM. The CDR3 consists of 13 residues. V lost 6 bases and J 5 bases, leaving 13 bases between the germline ends.

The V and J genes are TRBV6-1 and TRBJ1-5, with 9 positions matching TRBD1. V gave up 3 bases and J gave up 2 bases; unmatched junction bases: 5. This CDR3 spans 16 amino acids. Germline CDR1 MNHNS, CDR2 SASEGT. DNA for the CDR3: TGTGCCAGCAGTGAGGGGACAGGGTTCCGCAATCAGCCCCAGCATTTT. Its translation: CASSEGTGFRNQPQHF.

The CDR3 region is CASSSSGGGYNEQFF. In DNA form, the CDR3 reads TGTGCCAGCAGCTCCAGCGGGGGGGGCTACAATGAGCAGTTCTTC. The chain carries TRBV9 and TRBJ2-1; 10 nucleotides agree with TRBD2. V lost 4 bases to trimming and J lost 3 bases; unmatched junction nucleotides: 4. CDR3 length: 15 residues. CDR1 is SGDLS, CDR2 YYNGEE, per germline.

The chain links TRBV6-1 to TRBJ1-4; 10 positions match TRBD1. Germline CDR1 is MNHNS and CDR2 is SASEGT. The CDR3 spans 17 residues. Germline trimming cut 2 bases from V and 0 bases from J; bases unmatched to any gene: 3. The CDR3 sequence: CASSEIDRGPTNEKLFF. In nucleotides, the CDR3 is TGTGCCAGCAGTGAAATTGACAGGGGGCCAACTAATGAAAAACTGTTTTTT.

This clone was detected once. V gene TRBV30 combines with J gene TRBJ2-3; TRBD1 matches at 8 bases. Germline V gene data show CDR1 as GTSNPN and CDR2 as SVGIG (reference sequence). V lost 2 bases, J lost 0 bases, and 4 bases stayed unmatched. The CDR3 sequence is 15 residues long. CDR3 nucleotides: TGTGCCTGGAGTTTTACAGGGGGAAGCACAGATACGCAGTATTTT. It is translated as CAWSFTGGSTDTQYF.

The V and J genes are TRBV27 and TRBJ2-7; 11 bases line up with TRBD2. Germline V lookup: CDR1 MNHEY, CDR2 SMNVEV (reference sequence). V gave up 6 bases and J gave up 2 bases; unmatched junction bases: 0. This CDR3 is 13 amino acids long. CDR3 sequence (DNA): TGTGCCAGCAGACTAGCGGGAGCCTACGAGCAGTACTTC. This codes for CASRLAGAYEQYF.

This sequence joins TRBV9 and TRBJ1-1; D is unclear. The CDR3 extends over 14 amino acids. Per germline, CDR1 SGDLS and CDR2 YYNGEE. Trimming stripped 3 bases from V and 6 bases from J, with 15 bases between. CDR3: CASSARPEGSEAFF. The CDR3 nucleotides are TGTGCCAGCAGCGCTAGACCCGAAGGATCTGAAGCTTTCTTT.

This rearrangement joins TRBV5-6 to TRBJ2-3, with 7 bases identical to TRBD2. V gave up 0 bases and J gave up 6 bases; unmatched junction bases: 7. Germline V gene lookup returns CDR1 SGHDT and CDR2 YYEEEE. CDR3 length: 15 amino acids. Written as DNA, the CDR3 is TGTGCCAGCAGCTTGGGGGGCGGGGGTTTGGATACGCAGTATTTT. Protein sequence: CASSLGGGGLDTQYF.

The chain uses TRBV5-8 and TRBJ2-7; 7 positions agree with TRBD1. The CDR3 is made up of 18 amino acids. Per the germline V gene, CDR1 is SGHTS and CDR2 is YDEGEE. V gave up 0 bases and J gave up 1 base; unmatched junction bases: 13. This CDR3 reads CASSLGQGRLVRSYEQYF. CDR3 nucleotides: TGTGCCAGCAGCTTGGGACAGGGACGATTGGTAAGGTCCTACGAGCAGTACTTC. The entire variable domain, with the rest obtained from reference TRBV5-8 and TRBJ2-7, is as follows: EAGVTQSPTHLIKTRGQQATLRCSPISGHTSVYWYQQALGLGLQFLLWYDEGEERNRGNFPPRFSGRQFPNYSSELNVNALELEDSALYLCASSLGQGRLVRSYEQYFGPGTRLTVT.

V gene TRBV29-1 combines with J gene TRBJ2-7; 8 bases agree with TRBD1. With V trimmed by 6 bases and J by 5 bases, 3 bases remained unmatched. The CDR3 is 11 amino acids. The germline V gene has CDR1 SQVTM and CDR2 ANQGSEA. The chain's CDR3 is CSVEDRDEQYF. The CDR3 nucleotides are TGCAGCGTGGAGGACAGGGACGAGCAGTACTTC.

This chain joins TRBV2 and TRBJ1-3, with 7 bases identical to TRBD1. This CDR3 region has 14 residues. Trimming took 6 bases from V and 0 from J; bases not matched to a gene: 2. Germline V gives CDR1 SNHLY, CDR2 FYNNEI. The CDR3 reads CASRGTVSGNTIYF. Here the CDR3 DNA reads TGTGCCAGCAGGGGGACAGTCTCTGGAAACACCATATATTTT.

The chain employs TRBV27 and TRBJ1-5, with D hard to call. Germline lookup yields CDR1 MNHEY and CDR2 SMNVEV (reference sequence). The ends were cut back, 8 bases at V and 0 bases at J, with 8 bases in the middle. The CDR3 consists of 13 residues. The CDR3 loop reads CASASVSNQPQHF. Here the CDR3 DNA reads TGTGCCAGCGCCAGCGTTAGCAATCAGCCCCAGCATTTT.

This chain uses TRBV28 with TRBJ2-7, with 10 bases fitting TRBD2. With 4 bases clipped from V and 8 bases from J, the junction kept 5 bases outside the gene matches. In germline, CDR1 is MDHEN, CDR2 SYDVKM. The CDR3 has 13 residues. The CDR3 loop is CASSSGTSAQQYF. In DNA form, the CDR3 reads TGTGCCAGCAGTTCCGGGACTAGCGCCCAGCAGTACTTC.

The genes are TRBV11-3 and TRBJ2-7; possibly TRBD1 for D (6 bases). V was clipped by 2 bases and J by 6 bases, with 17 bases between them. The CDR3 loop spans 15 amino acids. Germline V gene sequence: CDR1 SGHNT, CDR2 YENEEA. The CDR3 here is CASSLNAAGDGEQYF. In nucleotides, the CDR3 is TGTGCCAGCAGCTTAAACGCTGCAGGGGACGGCGAGCAGTACTTC.

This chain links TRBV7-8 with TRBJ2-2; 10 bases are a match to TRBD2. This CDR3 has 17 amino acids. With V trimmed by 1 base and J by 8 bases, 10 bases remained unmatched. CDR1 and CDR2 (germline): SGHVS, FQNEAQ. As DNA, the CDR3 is TGTGCCAGCAGCTTAGGGGGCCGGCTAGCGGGAGTGGGGGAGCTGTTTTTT. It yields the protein CASSLGGRLAGVGELFF.

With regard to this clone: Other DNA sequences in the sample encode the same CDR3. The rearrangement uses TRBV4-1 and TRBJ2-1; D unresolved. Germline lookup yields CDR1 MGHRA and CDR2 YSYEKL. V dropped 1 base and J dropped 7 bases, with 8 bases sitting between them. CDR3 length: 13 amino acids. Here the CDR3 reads CASSQGRENEQFF. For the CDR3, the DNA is TGCGCCAGCAGCCAAGGTAGAGAGAATGAGCAGTTCTTC.

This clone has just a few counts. The DNA for the CDR3 is TGTGCCAGCAGCTTAGTTGCTGGCGGGACTGAGCAGTTCTTC. Amino acid sequence: CASSLVAGGTEQFF. The J gene is TRBJ2-1, the V gene TRBV7-9; D may be TRBD2 (6 bases). Germline lookup yields CDR1 SEHNR and CDR2 FQNEAQ (reference sequence). The CDR3 spans 14 residues. Trimming cost V 1 base and J 9 bases, with 13 bases left between them.

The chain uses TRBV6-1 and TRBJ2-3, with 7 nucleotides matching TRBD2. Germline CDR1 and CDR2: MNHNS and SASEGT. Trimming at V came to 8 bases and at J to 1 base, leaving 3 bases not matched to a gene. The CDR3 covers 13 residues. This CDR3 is CASSSGGTDTQYF. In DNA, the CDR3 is TGTGCCAGCTCCAGCGGGGGCACAGATACGCAGTATTTT.

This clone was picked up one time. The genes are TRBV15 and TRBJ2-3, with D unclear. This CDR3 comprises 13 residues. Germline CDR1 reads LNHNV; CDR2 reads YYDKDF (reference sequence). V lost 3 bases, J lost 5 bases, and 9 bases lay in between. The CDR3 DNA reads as TGTGCCACCAGCAGTCCCAGACTAGATACGCAGTATTTT. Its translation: CATSSPRLDTQYF.